The following is a T cell receptor (beta chain) sequence with its context. What it binds is not known. This record belongs to a study of T cells expressing NK-cell markers. Study-wide results and caveats: 1.0-7.0% of CD8+ T cells in more than five donors belonged to dominant NKG2C+ clonotypes.

TCRdb reworked the 5' RACE reads into one entry per CDR3 protein, no DNA. This sample's table reports some 500,000 distinct CDR3 sequences. The germline gives CDR1 LGHNA, CDR2 YNFKEQ. The CDR3 runs to 15 residues. The chain links TRBV4-2 to TRBJ2-3; the D call from TCRdb, TRBD1, cannot be confirmed without DNA. This TCR was recovered from a woman between 45 and 60 years old in good health. The sample taken for sequencing was blood T cells: a sorted CD56 or NKG2C T cell subset, CD4+ or CD8+ T cells, or bulk PBMC T cells (not recorded which). The CDR3 reads CASSQDGAATDTQYF.